These T cell receptor beta chains were read from a single sample in a study of tumor and adjacent non-tumor tissue in lung cancer. TCRdb called the multiplex PCR reads again in MiXCR, with one record for every CDR3 protein. Among around 40,000 distinct CDR3 sequences listed, about three fifths were seen once. Sequencing input: distant non-tumor lung tissue. All receptors come from a man aged 50-59 years with non-small cell lung cancer. Both conserved end residues are part of each CDR3. The D gene is left open where the match is weak. Clone size is given for some rows only: seen once, a few or many times, or a class if the clone is expanded.

>TRBV6-6|NA|TRBJ1-6|NA
TGCGCCACCACCGACTCCGGATCCTATAATTCACCCCTCCACTTT
CATTDSGSYNSPLHF
>TRBV2|NA|TRBJ2-1|once
TGTGCCAGCAGCGGATCTACCTGGGACGAGCAGTTCTTC
CASSGSTWDEQFF
>TRBV12-3/TRBV12-4|NA|TRBJ2-3|NA
TGTGCCAGCACCCGGGGCCTCTCAGAAACACAGTATTTT
CASTRGLSETQYF
>TRBV11-2|TRBD1|TRBJ1-2|many
TGTGCCAGCAGCCGCAGGGGGCGCGGCGACTATGGATACACCTTC
CASSRRGRGDYGYTF
>TRBV11-2|TRBD2|TRBJ2-7|NA
TGTGCCAGCAGCACTCGGACTAGCGGGAGATACGAGCAGTACTTC
CASSTRTSGRYEQYF
>TRBV5-4|TRBD2|TRBJ2-7|NA
TGTGCCAGCAGCTTCGGGGGCTTAGCGGGAAACGCAGACGAGCAGTACTTC
CASSFGGLAGNADEQYF
>TRBV4-2|TRBD2|TRBJ2-1|NA
TGTGCCAGCAGCCAGGAAGGAGGTAGCGGGAGGGCCCAGTACAATGAACAGTTGTTC
CASSQEGGSGRAQYNEQLF
>TRBV6-5|NA|TRBJ2-2|NA
TGTGTCAGCAGTTACACGGCATCGGGGGAGCTGTTTTTT
CVSSYTASGELFF
>TRBV29-1|TRBD1|TRBJ2-5|NA
TGCAACGTTCGAATGGGACAGGGGATGGTAATCGAGATCCAGTACTTC
CNVRMGQGMVIEIQYF
>TRBV5-1|NA|TRBJ2-1|NA
TGCACCAGTAGCTACCTGTCGACAGGAATAGATGGTGAGCAGTTCTTC
CTSSYLSTGIDGEQFF
>TRBV11-2|TRBD1|TRBJ2-2|many
TGTGCCAGCAGCTTAAGGCGGACAGGGTACACCGGGGAGCTGTTTTTT
CASSLRRTGYTGELFF
>TRBV6-1|NA|TRBJ2-1|many
TGTGCCAGCAGGGTCTATCCCGACAATGAGCAGTTCTTC
CASRVYPDNEQFF
>TRBV29-1|NA|TRBJ2-1|NA
TGCAGCATCGGGGGCGGGCGGTCCTACAATGAGCAGTTCTTC
CSIGGGRSYNEQFF
>TRBV15|NA|TRBJ1-5|NA
TGTGCCACCGGGGTCACAGAACAGGGAAATCAGCCCCAGCATTTT
CATGVTEQGNQPQHF
>TRBV7-8|NA|TRBJ1-5|few
TGTGCCAGCAGCTTAGCTAGCAATCAGCCCCAGCATTTT
CASSLASNQPQHF
>TRBV29-1|NA|TRBJ1-1|NA
TGTAGCGTTTTTCAGGTCACTAAAGCCTTCTTT
CSVFQVTKAFF
>TRBV6-1|NA|TRBJ2-3|NA
TGTAACAGCAGTAGGGTGTTCAGCACAGATACGCAGTATTTT
CNSSRVFSTDTQYF
>TRBV12-3/TRBV12-4|NA|TRBJ2-7|NA
TGTGACAGCAGCCTACAGGGTGGCTATGAGCAGTACTTC
CDSSLQGGYEQYF
>TRBV28|TRBD2|TRBJ2-7|NA
TGTGCCAGCAGTTTGAGGGCTAGCGGGAGCGAGGAGTACTTC
CASSLRASGSEEYF
>TRBV7-9|TRBD1|TRBJ2-1|many
TGTGCCAGCAGCCCCCGGACAGGTTTTGGTGAGCAGTTCTTC
CASSPRTGFGEQFF
>TRBV20-1|TRBD2|TRBJ2-3|NA
TGCAGTGCTCAGCTAGCGGGAGTTACGGATACGCAGTATTTT
CSAQLAGVTDTQYF
>TRBV28|NA|TRBJ2-7|NA
TGTGCCAGCAGTTTATGGAGCGGCCCCTACGAGCAGTACTTC
CASSLWSGPYEQYF
>TRBV29-1|NA|TRBJ2-1|NA
TGCAGCGTTCTCCCTCAGGAAATGACGGGAGTGGGCGAGCAGTTCTTC
CSVLPQEMTGVGEQFF
>TRBV12-3/TRBV12-4|NA|TRBJ2-3|NA
TGTGCCAGCAGTCCCTCCGTATCCACAGATACGCAGTACTTT
CASSPSVSTDTQYF
>TRBV12-3/TRBV12-4|NA|TRBJ2-3|NA
TGTGCCAGCAGTGGGATAGGGGGAGATACGCAGTATTTT
CASSGIGGDTQYF
>TRBV6-1|NA|TRBJ1-5|many
TGTGCCAGCAGGGGGGGGGCCGCGGGGAATCAGCCCCAGCATTTT
CASRGGAAGNQPQHF
>TRBV11-3|NA|TRBJ2-3|NA
TGTGCCAGCAGCATCCAGAGGGCAGATATGCAGTATTTT
CASSIQRADMQYF
>TRBV23-1|TRBD1|TRBJ2-6|NA
TGCGTCAGCAGTCAATCGGTGAGGGGACAGGTCTCCTCTGGGGCCAACGTCCTGACTTTC
CVSSQSVRGQVSSGANVLTF
>TRBV6-1|NA|TRBJ2-7|NA
TGTGCCAACATTGAAGCAGGGGCGTCCCTCCACGAGCAGTACTTC
CANIEAGASLHEQYF
>TRBV5-4|NA|TRBJ1-4|many
TGTGCCAGCAGCTTGAACCGGGCCCTAGATGAAAAACTGTTTTTT
CASSLNRALDEKLFF
>TRBV11-2|NA|TRBJ2-3|medium-sized
TGTGCCAGCAGCTTAGATGGAGGTTGGGGGGCTAGCACAGATACGCAGTATTTT
CASSLDGGWGASTDTQYF
>TRBV10-3|TRBD2|TRBJ2-7|few
TGTGCCATCAGTGTTCCTAGCGGGGGGCCTTTTGGCGAGCAGTACTTC
CAISVPSGGPFGEQYF
>TRBV4-2|NA|TRBJ2-1|few
TGTGCCAGGAGCCAAGAGGGGGGGTCATGCTACAATGAGCAGTTCTTC
CARSQEGGSCYNEQFF
>TRBV10-2|NA|TRBJ1-5|many
TGCGCCAGCAGTGATGGACACCAGTCCGGCAATCAGCCCCAGCATTTT
CASSDGHQSGNQPQHF
>TRBV18|NA|TRBJ2-7|NA
TGTGTCAGCTCACCACCGGAGTCATACGAGCAGTACTTC
CVSSPPESYEQYF
>TRBV11-2|NA|TRBJ1-1|NA
NA
CASSPVGPGTEAFF
>TRBV29-1|NA|TRBJ2-2|many
TGCAGCGTCTACACAGAAGCCGGGGAGCTGTTTTTT
CSVYTEAGELFF
>TRBV6-5|TRBD1|TRBJ1-5|NA
TGTGCCAGCAGTTCGGGACAGGGCGGTCAGCCCCAGCATTTT
CASSSGQGGQPQHF
>TRBV12-3/TRBV12-4|NA|TRBJ2-2|NA
TGTGCCGGCAGTGCCCAGGTGCCCACCGGGGAGCTGTTTTTT
CAGSAQVPTGELFF
>TRBV2|TRBD2|TRBJ2-5|NA
TGTGCCAGCAGTGAAGCGGGGACTAGCGGGGGCTGGAGGGGGACCCAGTACTTC
CASSEAGTSGGWRGTQYF
>TRBV7-9|TRBD2|TRBJ2-1|NA
TGTACCAGCAGTGAGCGGGGGACTGCTTACAATGAGCAGTTCTTC
CTSSERGTAYNEQFF
>TRBV5-5|NA|TRBJ2-5|many
TGTGCCAGCAGCTTGTCTAGCGTTCAAGAGACCCAGTACTTC
CASSLSSVQETQYF
>TRBV4-1|NA|TRBJ2-1|NA
TGTGCCAGCAGGCAAGATGGACCATCCGGTGAGCAGTTCTTC
CASRQDGPSGEQFF
>TRBV6-1|NA|TRBJ1-2|few
TGTGCCAGCGGTCTTACAGGAGGAGGCTATCGCTACACCTTC
CASGLTGGGYRYTF
>TRBV6-5|NA|TRBJ2-7|NA
TGTGCCAGCATTGGTGTAAACCCCTACGAGCAGTACTTC
CASIGVNPYEQYF
>TRBV20-1|NA|TRBJ2-5|many
TGCAGTGCTAACAGGGCCGGCGGAGAGACCCAGTACTTC
CSANRAGGETQYF